One sample yielded the 28 T cell receptor beta chains listed below, sequenced in a study of blood T cell repertoires in COVID-19. The method was immunoSEQ multiplex PCR; TCRdb's version includes in-frame clones alone and lacks a portion of them. In the table there are about 210,000 clones, 83% of which are singletons. The specimen was peripheral blood. The receptor set was obtained from a woman in her thirties or forties with active or convalescent COVID-19.

V and J are TRBV28 and TRBJ1-2; weak D call: TRBD1 (5 bases). This CDR3 contains 13 residues. In germline, CDR1 is MDHEN, CDR2 SYDVKM. V was pared by 5 bases and J by 4 bases, with 11 bases between. The CDR3 sequence: CASSGVGGYGYTF. Here the CDR3 DNA reads TGTGCCAGCAGTGGTGTGGGGGGCTATGGCTACACCTTC.

The V and J genes are TRBV2 and TRBJ2-5; D ambiguous. Germline assignment: CDR1 SNHLY and CDR2 FYNNEI. Trimming removed 4 bases from V and 5 bases from J, with 11 bases in between. The CDR3 is made up of 13 amino acids. The CDR3 region has the DNA TGTGCCAGCAGTGTACTCTCCCCGGAGACCCAGTACTTC. Protein product: CASSVLSPETQYF.

The genes are TRBV24-1 and TRBJ2-5, with 7 positions matching TRBD1. Germline CDR1 reads KGHDR; CDR2 reads SFDVKD. The CDR3 sequence is 18 residues long. The trim removed 1 base at V and 2 bases at J, leaving 12 bases unmatched. CDR3 sequence: CATSDFGTGATRQETQYF. CDR3 coding DNA: TGTGCCACCAGTGATTTTGGAACAGGGGCCACCAGACAAGAGACCCAGTACTTC.

The chain uses TRBV19 and TRBJ1-1, with D maybe TRBD1 (6 bases). V was pared by 7 bases and J by 6 bases, with 21 bases between. Germline loops: CDR1 LNHDA, CDR2 SQIVND (reference sequence). The CDR3 is made up of 15 amino acids. The CDR3 region is CASNPRAQGSSEAFF. The DNA of the CDR3 is TGTGCCAGTAACCCCCGGGCACAGGGTTCCTCTGAAGCTTTCTTT.

This chain connects TRBV7-9 to TRBJ1-2, with TRBD1 matching 10 bases. Unmatched junction bases numbered 13, after V lost 6 bases and J lost 3 bases. The CDR3 has 17 residues. Germline CDR1 reads SEHNR; CDR2 reads FQNEAQ (reference sequence). CDR3 protein: CASSLGTGTGDYYGYTF. For the CDR3, the DNA is TGTGCCAGCAGTCTCGGAACCGGGACAGGGGATTACTATGGCTACACCTTC.

The chain couples TRBV25-1 to TRBJ1-1; D is possibly TRBD1 (5 bases). The CDR3 is made up of 15 amino acids. Germline CDR1 and CDR2: MGHDK and SYGVNS. V was clipped by 2 bases and J by 0 bases, with 10 bases between them. Written as DNA, the CDR3 is TGTGCCAGCAGTGAAGTGGGGGGAATGAACACTGAAGCTTTCTTT. Protein: CASSEVGGMNTEAFF.

In DNA form, the CDR3 reads TGTGCCAGCCTTCCGGGACTAGTCTCCTACAATGAGCAGTTCTTC. Its protein product is CASLPGLVSYNEQFF. The gene calls are TRBV18 and TRBJ2-1; TRBD2 matches at 8 bases. Germline V CDR1 and CDR2: KGHSH, LQKENI. The CDR3 contains 15 residues. J was trimmed by 0 bases and V by 8 bases; bases with no gene match: 6.

The J gene is TRBJ2-1, the V gene TRBV10-3, with 13 nucleotides matching TRBD2. The CDR3 runs 16 residues. Germline lookup yields CDR1 ENHRY and CDR2 SYGVKD. V trimming: 0 bases; J trimming: 15 bases; junction bases outside the gene matches: 11. In DNA form, the CDR3 reads TGTGCCATCAGTGAGTCTGGAGGGACTAGCGGGGACGAGGGGTTCTTC. Translation: CAISESGGTSGDEGFF.

The chain recombines TRBV18 with TRBJ2-3, with D tentatively TRBD2 (5 bases). Germline V gene data show CDR1 as KGHSH and CDR2 as LQKENI. This CDR3 contains 12 residues. V lost 6 bases, J lost 5 bases, and 9 bases lay in between. The CDR3 DNA reads TGTGCCAGCTCCGGAGGTCAAGATACGCAGTATTTT. Translation gives CASSGGQDTQYF.

This chain connects TRBV3-1 (or the pseudogene TRBV3-2) to TRBJ1-4; D gene uncertain. The V and J ends lost 0 bases and 5 bases respectively, with 10 bases between them. Germline loops: CDR1 LGHDT, CDR2 YNNKEL (reference sequence). CDR3 length: 15 amino acids. This CDR3 is CASSQDLMQNEKLFF. CDR3 DNA sequence: TGTGCCAGCAGCCAAGATTTGATGCAGAATGAAAAACTGTTTTTT.

The rearrangement uses TRBV5-1 and TRBJ1-4; TRBD1 agrees at 7 bases. V shed 3 bases and J 4 bases; nucleotides not matched to a gene: 3. Germline V gene sequence: CDR1 SGHRS, CDR2 YFSETQ. CDR3 size: 14 residues. The CDR3 is CASSSGQLNEKLFF. CDR3 DNA: TGCGCCAGCAGCTCGGGACAGCTTAATGAAAAACTGTTTTTT. Variable domain in full (rest from reference TRBV5-1 and TRBJ1-4): KAGVTQTPRYLIKTRGQQVTLSCSPISGHRSVSWYQQTPGQGLQFLFEYFSETQRNKGNFPGRFSGRQFSNSRSEMNVSTLELGDSALYLCASSSGQLNEKLFFGSGTQLSVL.

The chain links TRBV20-1 to TRBJ1-2, with TRBD1 as a possible D gene (5 bases). CDR1 is DFQATT and CDR2 is SNEGSKA in the germline V gene (reference sequence). Trimming took off 3 bases at V and 8 bases at J, with 19 bases between the two ends. The CDR3 is made up of 14 amino acids. CDR3 loop: CSASWGAGAGGYTF. CDR3 nucleotide sequence: TGCAGTGCTAGTTGGGGCGCCGGAGCCGGGGGCTACACCTTC.

The chain recombines TRBV12-2 with TRBJ2-3; TRBD2 is the table's D call and was not checked against the DNA. TRBV12-2 is a pseudogene. The CDR3 spans 17 residues. The CDR3 region is CASRSPGTEPSTDTQYF. The CDR3 DNA reads as TGTGCAAGTCGCTCCCCCGGGACTGAGCCTAGCACAGATACGCAGTATTTT.

The chain employs TRBV6-1 and TRBJ2-4; TRBD1 agrees at 11 bases. V lost 4 bases, J lost 6 bases, and 2 bases stayed unmatched. The CDR3 length is 14 residues. The germline V gene encodes CDR1 MNHNS and CDR2 SASEGT. CDR3 sequence (DNA): TGTGCCAGCAGTGGGGGGACAGGGGGAAACATTCAGTACTTC. It is translated as CASSGGTGGNIQYF.

The rearrangement links TRBV9 to TRBJ1-2; TRBD1 aligns across 9 bases. Unmatched junction bases numbered 14, after V lost 0 bases and J lost 5 bases. This CDR3 contains 18 residues. The germline gives CDR1 SGDLS, CDR2 YYNGEE. The CDR3 DNA reads as TGTGCCAGCAGCGTAGCTACTATTGAGGGACAGGGTCTATATGGCTACACCTTC. It yields the protein CASSVATIEGQGLYGYTF.

The table lists this clone with many counts. The J gene is TRBJ1-1, the V gene TRBV19, with unresolved D. Deletions cut 5 bases from V and 0 bases from J, with 7 bases between. Germline assignment: CDR1 LNHDA and CDR2 SQIVND (reference sequence). The CDR3 consists of 13 residues. CDR3 sequence: CASSAKMNTEAFF. CDR3 nucleotide sequence: TGTGCCAGTAGTGCGAAGATGAACACTGAAGCTTTCTTT. The full variable domain, rest sourced from reference TRBV19 and TRBJ1-1, is DGGITQSPKYLFRKEGQNVTLSCEQNLNHDAMYWYRQDPGQGLRLIYYSQIVNDFQKGDIAEGYSVSREKKESFPLTVTSAQKNPTAFYLCASSAKMNTEAFFGQGTRLTVV.

In the case of this clone: At one end, the junction sequence differs from germline, possibly due to a read error. V usage is TRBV25-1 and J usage is TRBJ2-3; D gene unclear. The length of the CDR3 is 15 residues. CDR1 MGHDK and CDR2 SYGVNS come from the germline V gene. The CDR3 coding sequence is TGTGCCAGCAGTGGAGAGGCTATTAGCAGAGATACGCAGTATTTT. It translates to CASSGEAISRDTQYF. Complete variable domain (other parts from reference TRBV25-1 and TRBJ2-3): EADIYQTPRYLVIGTGKKITLECSQTMGHDKMYWYQQDPGMELHLIHYSYGVNSTEKGDLSSESTVSRIRTEHFPLTLESARPSHTSQYLCASSGEAISRDTQYFGPGTRLTVL.

Only a few counts were recorded for this clone. The chain has TRBV9 and TRBJ1-1; tentatively, D is TRBD1 (6 bases). Germline CDR1 and CDR2: SGDLS and YYNGEE. V was clipped by 5 bases and J by 6 bases, with 23 bases between them. The CDR3 spans 16 residues. The CDR3: CASSSGGHTLDPEAFF. CDR3 nucleotide sequence: TGTGCCAGCAGTTCTGGGGGACATACCCTGGACCCTGAAGCTTTCTTT. Variable domain in full (rest from reference TRBV9 and TRBJ1-1): DSGVTQTPKHLITATGQRVTLRCSPRSGDLSVYWYQQSLDQGLQFLIQYYNGEERAKGNILERFSAQQFPDLHSELNLSSLELGDSALYFCASSSGGHTLDPEAFFGQGTRLTVV.

The CDR3 reads CASSSTSSTDTQYF. The CDR3 coding sequence is TGTGCCAGCAGCTCGACATCTAGCACAGATACGCAGTATTTT. This chain joins TRBV5-4 and TRBJ2-3; unclear D gene. Trimming took off 3 bases at V and 0 bases at J, with 8 bases between the two ends. Germline V gene sequence: CDR1 SGHNT, CDR2 YYREEE (reference sequence). This CDR3 region has 14 residues.

The genes are TRBV30 and TRBJ2-7; 11 nucleotides line up with TRBD2. V lost 3 bases, J lost 2 bases, and 6 bases stayed unmatched. Germline CDR1 is GTSNPN and CDR2 is SVGIG (reference sequence). The CDR3 has 15 amino acids. The CDR3 DNA is TGTGCCTGGAGGGGAGGGACTAGCGGACCCTACGAGCAGTACTTC. Translating it yields CAWRGGTSGPYEQYF.

This clone was observed a few times. The chain carries TRBV19 and TRBJ2-7; 10 bases map to TRBD2. CDR3 length: 16 residues. Trimming cost V 1 base and J 2 bases; bases outside gene matches: 5. Germline V gives CDR1 LNHDA, CDR2 SQIVND (reference sequence). CDR3 sequence reads: CASSIGALAGTYEQYF. Here the CDR3 DNA reads TGTGCCAGTAGTATAGGAGCACTAGCGGGAACCTACGAGCAGTACTTC.

V gene TRBV29-1 combines with J gene TRBJ2-7, with TRBD1 matching 10 bases. V was clipped by 6 bases and J by 3 bases; unmatched bases: 11. Germline V gives CDR1 SQVTM, CDR2 ANQGSEA. The CDR3 extends over 15 amino acids. CDR3 nucleotides: TGCAGCGTCCACTCTCCTCGGGACAGGGGCTACGAGCAGTACTTC. This translates into CSVHSPRDRGYEQYF.

The V call is TRBV6-1, the J call TRBJ1-2; D call uncertain. Trimming removed 1 base from V and 2 bases from J, with 11 bases in between. The CDR3 loop spans 15 amino acids. The V gene's germline CDR1 is MNHNS and CDR2 SASEGT. CDR3 residues: CASSEGHGRNYGYTF. CDR3 DNA: TGTGCCAGCAGTGAAGGCCACGGGAGAAACTATGGCTACACCTTC.

This clone was seen a single time. The chain uses TRBV2 and TRBJ2-5, with D perhaps TRBD2 (6 bases). Deletions cut 5 bases from V and 2 bases from J, with 18 bases between. CDR1 and CDR2 (germline): SNHLY, FYNNEI. The CDR3 has 16 amino acids. CDR3 amino acids: CASSSSHWRDQETQYF. The DNA for the CDR3 is TGTGCCAGCAGTTCCTCCCATTGGCGGGATCAAGAGACCCAGTACTTC.

The chain has TRBV28 and TRBJ2-3, with D perhaps matching TRBD2 (5 bases). CDR1 is MDHEN, CDR2 SYDVKM, per germline. The CDR3 is made up of 19 amino acids. Trimming left V 5 bases short and J 1 base short, with 25 bases between. CDR3 protein: CASSPPAPLGSGRTDTQYF. CDR3 sequence (DNA): TGTGCCAGCAGTCCGCCGGCGCCTCTGGGGAGCGGTCGCACAGATACGCAGTATTTT.

The rearrangement links TRBV10-2 to TRBJ1-5, with 7 bases aligning to TRBD1. CDR1 and CDR2 from the germline V gene are WSHSY and SAAADI. This CDR3 has 19 amino acids. Trimming removed 1 base from V and 4 bases from J; junction bases left unmatched: 16. As DNA, the CDR3 is TGCGCCAGCAGTGAGTTTTTGGTGGGGCGACAGGGCGAAAATCAGCCCCAGCATTTT. It translates to CASSEFLVGRQGENQPQHF.

The V gene is TRBV25-1, the J gene TRBJ2-3; 8 bases agree with TRBD2. Germline CDR1 MGHDK, CDR2 SYGVNS. The V segment lost 2 bases and the J segment 6 bases; nucleotides outside the gene matches: 7. This CDR3 region has 15 residues. The CDR3 nucleotides are TGTGCCAGCAGTGAAGGGGGAGCGGGAGCGGATACGCAGTATTTT. Its protein product is CASSEGGAGADTQYF.

The chain is built from TRBV12-3 or TRBV12-4 and TRBJ1-1; D not resolved. V lost 5 bases to trimming and J lost 10 bases, with 14 bases between them. This CDR3 comprises 12 residues. CDR3 sequence: CASSPSWETAFF. DNA for the CDR3: TGTGCCAGCAGTCCCTCGTGGGAGACAGCTTTCTTT.